This T cell receptor beta chain was captured in a study of blood T cells in healthy people across ages. The use of a sample-barcoded 5' primer and a J-beta primer mix characterized a second PCR of roughly 7 to 11 cycles. Each sample provided no less than 2.5 million CDR3-containing paired-end reads. TCRdb ran MiXCR on the 5' RACE reads and lists one entry per CDR3 protein. Of around 900,000 distinct CDR3 sequences in the sample, less than 35% are singletons; the top ten hold roughly 17%. The germline V gene encodes CDR1 MNHEY and CDR2 SVGEGT. This CDR3 is 18 amino acids long. After removal of 7 bases from V and 1 base from J, the junction contained 17 bases not matched to a gene.

The sequenced material came from blood. This TCR was recovered from a woman aged 80 or over in good health. The rearrangement joins TRBV6-2 or TRBV6-3 to TRBJ2-3; 7 bases map to TRBD1. CDR3: CASTLPKGQAWGTDTQYF. CDR3 DNA sequence: TGTGCCAGCACCCTTCCGAAAGGACAGGCTTGGGGCACAGATACGCAGTATTTT.